Shown below are 22 T cell receptor beta chains from a single sample sequenced in a study of human T cells and chemical hapten exposure. Each CDR3 protein gets one entry after TCRdb re-called the RACE reads with MiXCR. The data contain some 84,000 distinct CDR3 sequences, approximately 10% of them singletons. Time point specified: patch test 3, about 24 weeks after DPC sensitization. The treatment: therapeutic diphenylcyclopropenone sensitization with weekly scalp DPC. Sequences were derived from whole blood, sampled in connection with sensitization to the hapten diphenylcyclopropenone (DPC). The receptors come from a woman aged 45-59 years with alopecia areata. Some clones in this sample may be carry-over from other donors' samples.

This clonotype came up many times. The chain combines TRBV7-3 with TRBJ2-4; D perhaps matches TRBD2 (5 bases). V lost 5 bases to trimming and J lost 0 bases, with 14 bases between them. The CDR3 covers 16 residues. The germline gives CDR1 SGHTA, CDR2 FQGTGA. The CDR3: CASSPTSSGAKNIQYF. The CDR3 DNA reads as TGTGCCAGCAGCCCAACTAGTTCTGGAGCCAAAAACATTCAGTACTTC.

V is TRBV29-1 and J is TRBJ2-3; unclear D gene. The last part of the DNA fits TRBJ1-5 better; the J call may be wrong. This CDR3 has 14 amino acids. Germline-derived CDR1 and CDR2 are SQVTM and ANQGSEA. In DNA form, the CDR3 reads TGCAGCGTTGAAGATCGGAGACTCACAGATACGCAGCATTTT. This encodes CSVEDRRLTDTQHF.

This clonotype has ten or more counts. The genes are TRBV5-4 and TRBJ1-2; TRBD1 agrees at 7 bases. This CDR3 is 16 amino acids long. V lost 0 bases to trimming and J lost 4 bases; unmatched junction nucleotides: 9. Germline CDR1 and CDR2: SGHNT and YYREEE (reference sequence). In DNA form, the CDR3 reads TGTGCCAGCAGCTTGGAGGGGGCCTCACGGGGCTATGGCTACACCTTC. Its protein product is CASSLEGASRGYGYTF. Variable domain in full (rest from reference TRBV5-4 and TRBJ1-2): ETGVTQSPTHLIKTRGQQVTLRCSSQSGHNTVSWYQQALGQGPQFIFQYYREEENGRGNFPPRFSGLQFPNYSSELNVNALELDDSALYLCASSLEGASRGYGYTFGSGTRLTVV.

This clonotype has at least ten counts. V usage is TRBV7-9 and J usage is TRBJ2-6; TRBD2 aligns across 14 bases. Trimming removed 5 bases from V and 2 bases from J; junction bases left unmatched: 5. Germline V lookup: CDR1 SEHNR, CDR2 FQNEAQ (reference sequence). The CDR3 extends over 18 amino acids. Written as DNA, the CDR3 is TGTGCCAGCAGCGAACCGACTAGCGGGAGGGCTGGGGCCAACGTCCTGACTTTC. Its protein product is CASSEPTSGRAGANVLTF.

V usage is TRBV6-6 and J usage is TRBJ2-7, with 11 bases lining up with TRBD2. With V trimmed by 4 bases and J by 0 bases, 5 bases remained unmatched. This CDR3 has 16 residues. The germline V gene has CDR1 MNHNY and CDR2 SVGAGI (reference sequence). The CDR3, as DNA: TGTGCCAGCAGTTCTCCACTAGCGGGAGTCTCCTACGAGCAGTACTTC. This sequence encodes CASSSPLAGVSYEQYF.

This clonotype showed up just a few times. The J gene is TRBJ1-5, the V gene TRBV5-1; 11 nucleotides match TRBD1. The CDR3 sequence is 15 residues long. V was pared by 4 bases and J by 3 bases, with 3 bases of the junction left unmatched. The germline V gene has CDR1 SGHRS and CDR2 YFSETQ. The CDR3 sequence is CASSRTGGTNQPQHF. In DNA form, the CDR3 reads TGCGCCAGCAGCAGGACAGGGGGCACCAATCAGCCCCAGCATTTT.

Only a few counts were recorded for this clonotype. The chain employs TRBV5-4 and TRBJ2-1; 11 bases map to TRBD2. This CDR3 is built from 13 residues. In germline, CDR1 is SGHNT, CDR2 YYREEE (reference sequence). This chain's CDR3 is CALSGRVGNEQFF. The CDR3 DNA is TGTGCTCTTAGCGGGAGGGTCGGTAATGAGCAGTTCTTC.

A remark on this clonotype: The junction and the germline gene differ at one end; a read error may be behind it. The V call is TRBV7-8, the J call TRBJ2-1, with 11 bases lining up with TRBD2. Germline V gene data show CDR1 as SGHVS and CDR2 as FQNEAQ. The CDR3 runs 17 residues. The CDR3 coding sequence is TGTGCCAGCAGCTCACCGACTAGCGGGGTGCTTTACAATGAGCCGTTCTTC. Translating it yields CASSSPTSGVLYNEPFF.

This clonotype was seen at least ten times. The chain carries TRBV25-1 and TRBJ1-1; possibly TRBD1 for D (6 bases). The CDR3 spans 13 residues. Trimming took off 1 base at V and 7 bases at J, with 10 bases between the two ends. Germline CDR1 MGHDK, CDR2 SYGVNS. The CDR3 is CASSELDRNEAFF. CDR3 sequence (DNA): TGTGCCAGCAGTGAATTAGACAGGAATGAAGCTTTCTTT. The full variable domain, rest sourced from reference TRBV25-1 and TRBJ1-1, is EADIYQTPRYLVIGTGKKITLECSQTMGHDKMYWYQQDPGMELHLIHYSYGVNSTEKGDLSSESTVSRIRTEHFPLTLESARPSHTSQYLCASSELDRNEAFFGQGTRLTVV.

Many counts were recorded for this clonotype. The chain combines TRBV27 with TRBJ2-2; D ambiguous. This CDR3 contains 14 residues. Trimming cost V 3 bases and J 0 bases, with 5 bases left between them. CDR1 is MNHEY and CDR2 is SMNVEV in the germline V gene (reference sequence). CDR3: CASSFSTNTGELFF. CDR3 in DNA: TGTGCCAGCAGTTTTTCGACGAACACCGGGGAGCTGTTTTTT.

This clonotype has only a few counts. The chain carries TRBV12-3 or TRBV12-4 and TRBJ2-7; 12 bases fit TRBD2. The CDR3 has 15 amino acids. Trimming at V came to 5 bases and at J to 4 bases, leaving 6 bases not matched to a gene. The CDR3 DNA sequence: TGTGCCAGCAGTAAAAGACTAGCGGGAGATTACGAGCAGTACTTC. Its translation is CASSKRLAGDYEQYF.

The chain uses TRBV7-2 and TRBJ1-1, with a possible D match to TRBD1 (5 bases). Trimming cost V 1 base and J 7 bases, with 13 bases left between them. This CDR3 region has 14 residues. Germline CDR1 is SGHTA and CDR2 is FQGNSA. The DNA of the CDR3 is TGTGCCAGCAGCTTAGGGGGGACGGCCCTTGAAGCTTTCTTT. This translates into CASSLGGTALEAFF.

This clonotype was seen repeatedly, ten times or more. The DNA of the CDR3 is TGTGCCACCTCTCTCTCTGGAAACACCATATATTTT. The encoded protein is CATSLSGNTIYF. The chain is built from TRBV12-3 or TRBV12-4 and TRBJ1-3; the D is unclear. Trimming took off 10 bases at V and 0 bases at J, with 7 bases between the two ends. The CDR3 runs 12 residues.

The table lists this clonotype with a few counts. V and J are TRBV10-3 and TRBJ1-4; D not certain. V lost 4 bases to trimming and J lost 7 bases, with 10 bases between them. The CDR3 has 13 residues. Germline V CDR1 and CDR2: ENHRY, SYGVKD. As DNA, the CDR3 is TGTGCCATCAGTGGCGACAATTTTGAAAAACTGTTTTTT. Translated: CAISGDNFEKLFF.

The table lists this clonotype with many counts. DNA of the CDR3: TGCAGTGCCCTACCGAGGGGGGTGTACGAGCAGTACTTC. As protein: CSALPRGVYEQYF. This rearrangement joins TRBV20-1 to TRBJ2-7; D possibly matches TRBD1 or TRBD2 (6 bases each). V lost 6 bases, J lost 4 bases, and 16 bases lay in between. Germline V gene lookup returns CDR1 DFQATT and CDR2 SNEGSKA (reference sequence). This CDR3 region has 13 residues.

There are many counts of this clonotype. The chain couples TRBV20-1 to TRBJ2-4; 8 bases are a match to TRBD2. The CDR3 runs 13 residues. Trimming removed 3 bases from V and 5 bases from J; junction bases left unmatched: 3. Germline CDR1 reads DFQATT; CDR2 reads SNEGSKA (reference sequence). The CDR3 reads CSASKTSENIQYF. CDR3 DNA: TGCAGTGCTAGTAAGACTAGCGAAAACATTCAGTACTTC.

The chain uses TRBV6-2 or TRBV6-3 and TRBJ2-1; 11 bases are a match to TRBD2. After removal of 4 bases from V and 6 bases from J, the junction contained 2 bases not matched to a gene. Germline CDR1 reads MNHEY; CDR2 reads SVGEGT. The CDR3 has 14 residues. DNA of the CDR3: TGTGCCAGCAGTTTAGCGGGAGGGGGCAATGAGCAGTTCTTC. Protein product: CASSLAGGGNEQFF.

Ten or more counts support this clonotype. The chain couples TRBV6-5 to TRBJ1-1; D unclear. V was shortened by 2 bases and J by 0 bases, with 10 bases between the two germline ends. The V gene's germline CDR1 is MNHEY and CDR2 SVGAGI. This CDR3 spans 15 amino acids. The chain's CDR3 is CASSYRMELNTEAFF. The CDR3 nucleotides read TGTGCCAGCAGTTACCGGATGGAATTGAACACTGAAGCTTTCTTT.

The chain links TRBV11-1 to TRBJ2-7; D call uncertain. The CDR3 loop spans 13 amino acids. Trimming removed 1 base at V and 6 bases at J, with 10 bases between. Germline values: CDR1 SGHAT, CDR2 FQDESV (reference sequence). The DNA for the CDR3 is TGTGCCAGCAGCTTAGGGAAGAACCTCGAGCAGTACTTC. This translates into CASSLGKNLEQYF.

This clonotype has a count of ten or more. The chain uses TRBV28 and TRBJ2-7, with D possibly matching TRBD1 (6 bases). The length of the CDR3 is 16 residues. V was clipped by 4 bases and J by 0 bases, with 16 bases between them. From germline, CDR1 is MDHEN and CDR2 SYDVKM. As DNA, the CDR3 is TGTGCCAGCAGTTACGGTGGGGGCGTTAGCTCCTACGAGCAGTACTTC. This codes for CASSYGGGVSSYEQYF.

A few counts support this clonotype. The rearrangement uses TRBV7-2 and TRBJ2-3; 7 nucleotides align to TRBD2. V shed 8 bases and J 4 bases; nucleotides not matched to a gene: 9. This CDR3 is 14 amino acids long. Germline V lookup: CDR1 SGHTA, CDR2 FQGNSA. CDR3 sequence (DNA): TGTGCCAGCCGCCGGGGCGGGAGCTCAGATACGCAGTATTTT. This translates into CASRRGGSSDTQYF.

This clonotype was detected ten times or more. The chain uses TRBV19 and TRBJ2-1, with 8 bases that match TRBD2. The CDR3 is 16 residues long. CDR1 and CDR2 (germline): LNHDA, SQIVND (reference sequence). V dropped 2 bases and J dropped 2; count of bases not matched to a gene: 5. In nucleotides, the CDR3 is TGTGCCAGTAGTATAAGCGGGAGTGGTGCCTACAATGAGCAGTTCTTC. Translating gives CASSISGSGAYNEQFF.